This TCR beta chain is from a study of cytomegalovirus exposure and HLA in healthy donors. Points from the study as a whole: Immune exposure information available was restricted to CMV serostatus. Later analysis placed DRB1 highest and HLA-C lowest in TCR association rates, which differed by HLA locus.

As for this clone: What it recognizes is unknown.

Germline assignment: CDR1 MNHEY and CDR2 SVGAGI. CDR3 length: 13 residues. Trimming cost V 7 bases and J 2 bases; bases outside gene matches: 1. It was with 60 Vbeta and 13 Jbeta primers that the PCR ran. Method: immunoSEQ multiplex PCR; TCRdb's copy keeps in-frame clones and lacks some. The sample includes more than 140,000 clones, 50% to 75% of them seen just once. The sequencing input was PBMCs. J is TRBJ2-2 and V is TRBV6-5, with 7 bases that match TRBD1. The receptor was derived from a woman aged 25 to 39 in good health and CMV-seropositive. CDR3 residues: CASNRGNTGELFF. The CDR3, as DNA: TGTGCCAGCAACAGGGGCAACACCGGGGAGCTGTTTTTT.